This T cell receptor (beta chain) was observed in a study of CD8 T cells in Susac syndrome. Trimming left V 1 base short and J 1 base short, with 7 bases between. This CDR3 has 14 residues. It was with random hexamers that roughly 0.45 to 1 ug RNA was reverse transcribed. One entry per CDR3 protein results from TCRdb running MiXCR on the immunoSEQ multiplex PCR reads. The sample holds roughly 190,000 distinct CDR3 sequences, about 94% seen once. The sample taken for sequencing was CD4+ T cells from PBMCs. The chain carries TRBV12-3 or TRBV12-4 and TRBJ1-1; D ambiguous. The origin of this receptor is a human donor in good health. Here the CDR3 reads CASSLGFRNTEAFF. DNA for the CDR3: TGTGCCAGCAGTTTAGGGTTCAGGAACACTGAAGCTTTCTTT.